Listed below are T cell receptor beta chains from one sample, sequenced in a study of monozygotic twins with inflammatory bowel disease. TCRdb reanalyzed the 5' RACE reads, giving one entry per CDR3 protein sequence and no DNA. In total, the table holds around 410,000 distinct CDR3 sequences. Material for sequencing was blood. Receptors originate from a human donor with ulcerative colitis or Crohn's disease, or a healthy co-twin of an affected twin (not recorded which). The CDR3 runs from the conserved cysteine through the conserved F or W. Each record gives: J gene, V gene, CDR3 protein.

TRBJ1-5	TRBV5-1	CASSFDSNQPQHF
TRBJ2-3	TRBV10-3	CAARVGAGGTDTQYF
TRBJ2-1	TRBV15	CATSIPQGASYNEQFF
TRBJ2-4	TRBV4-1	CASSQDRNLAKNIQYF
TRBJ2-3	TRBV5-1	CASSLGLSGRAEDTQYF
TRBJ2-1	TRBV19	CASSIGVGLLSGNEQFF
TRBJ2-1	TRBV7-9	CASSYGQGWDNEQFF
TRBJ2-1	TRBV2	CASMLLAGGSPNEQFF
TRBJ2-4	TRBV6-2/TRBV6-3	CASSPTGPQAKNIQYF
TRBJ2-1	TRBV27	CASIPPGANEQFF
TRBJ2-3	TRBV19	CASSIGAGAADTQYF
TRBJ2-1	TRBV12-3/TRBV12-4	CASSLLAGNNEQFF
TRBJ2-7	TRBV13	CASSPSGRHYEQYF
TRBJ2-1	TRBV20-1	CSARPPTPGEDEQFF
TRBJ1-6	TRBV10-3	CAIRGDRGGSPLHF
TRBJ2-1	TRBV11-2	CASSSTGGYNEQFF
TRBJ2-1	TRBV7-9	CASSRTSPSSSYNEQFF
TRBJ2-3	TRBV4-2	CASSLSPLRTETSTDTQYF
TRBJ1-2	TRBV20-1	CSARDGAAYGYTF
TRBJ2-5	TRBV5-1	CASSLSSSGQAQETQYF
TRBJ1-1	TRBV29-1	CSVERQGGTEAFF
TRBJ1-1	TRBV25-1	CASSDPMNADTEAFF
TRBJ1-2	TRBV14	CASSQADGSPGYTF
TRBJ1-1	TRBV20-1	CSSRGSMNTEAFF
TRBJ2-5	TRBV28	CASTPTTGRGETQYF
TRBJ2-1	TRBV5-1	CASSSGGREYNEQFF
TRBJ2-1	TRBV10-3	CATSSGRGNNEQFF
TRBJ2-7	TRBV20-1	CSARGPGSRGGSYEQYF
TRBJ2-1	TRBV18	CASSPAGGLAGVAYNEQFF
TRBJ2-3	TRBV7-2	CASKLSRGRTDTQYF
TRBJ1-2	TRBV20-1	CSARNLANYGYTF
TRBJ2-3	TRBV5-1	CASRLAGSTDTQYF
TRBJ2-5	TRBV11-2	CASSLDLTRSETQYF
TRBJ2-7	TRBV6-2/TRBV6-3	CASRDNGDWTEQYF
TRBJ1-2	TRBV5-1	CASSPLGRGANYGYTF
TRBJ2-3	TRBV28	CASMGLGGTDTQYF
TRBJ2-1	TRBV7-9	CASSLGSSGRAGEQFF
TRBJ2-7	TRBV2	CASRNFSGLDYHEQYF
TRBJ2-7	TRBV5-6	CASSLRHHSYEQYF
TRBJ1-6	TRBV5-6	CASSRLEGVSPLHF
TRBJ2-3	TRBV20-1	CSARAQPSTDTQYF
TRBJ1-2	TRBV12-3/TRBV12-4	CASSSPGYGYTF
TRBJ2-1	TRBV3-1	CASSQDTVQPQFF
TRBJ2-7	TRBV29-1	CSVESGNSYEQYF
TRBJ2-7	TRBV29-1	CSVGQGGVYEQYF
TRBJ2-1	TRBV4-1	CASSQPHRDNEQFF
TRBJ1-5	TRBV20-1	CSAIDFARSNQPQHF
TRBJ2-1	TRBV2	CASLGLSSYNEQFF
TRBJ1-4	TRBV12-3/TRBV12-4	CASSFSGEKLFF